These T cell receptor beta chains were read from a single sample in a study of cytomegalovirus exposure and HLA in healthy donors. TCRdb's table, derived via immunoSEQ multiplex PCR, lists solely in-frame clones and lacks some. The sample records approximately 190,000 clones, about four fifths being singletons. Material for sequencing was PBMCs. These receptors were taken from a woman aged 45-65 years in good health and CMV-seropositive. CDR3s include the opening cysteine and the closing phenylalanine or tryptophan. The order of the fields is D gene, clone size, V gene, J gene, CDR3 DNA, CDR3 protein. The D gene is left open where the match is weak. The size field is filled for only some rows; it gives once, few, many or a size class.

D: TRBD1; size: .; V: TRBV7-9; J: TRBJ2-1; DNA: TGTGCCAGCAGCTTAGCAATGGGGACAGGTTACAATGAGCAGTTCTTC; CDR3: CASSLAMGTGYNEQFF
D: .; size: .; V: TRBV4-1; J: TRBJ2-1; DNA: TGCGCCAGCAGCCAATGGGCATTCAATGAGCAGTTCTTC; CDR3: CASSQWAFNEQFF
D: .; size: .; V: TRBV7-9; J: TRBJ1-6; DNA: TGTTCCAGCCGCACCGGGACAAACGATAATTCACCCCTCCACTTT; CDR3: CSSRTGTNDNSPLHF
D: .; size: .; V: TRBV6-5; J: TRBJ2-7; DNA: TGTGCCAGCACCCAGGTTCCCTCCTACGAGCAGTACTTC; CDR3: CASTQVPSYEQYF
D: .; size: .; V: TRBV4-1; J: TRBJ1-5; DNA: TGCGCCAGCAGCCAAGAAGGGGTACAGCCCCAGCATTTT; CDR3: CASSQEGVQPQHF
D: .; size: .; V: TRBV18; J: TRBJ1-3; DNA: TGTGCCAGCTCACCTCCCCCCCTCAGGGGATACGGAAACACCATATATTTT; CDR3: CASSPPPLRGYGNTIYF
D: TRBD2; size: .; V: TRBV6-6; J: TRBJ2-5; DNA: TGTGCCAGCAGTGCCACGCTAGCGGGGGGGCGGGAGACCCAGTACTTC; CDR3: CASSATLAGGRETQYF
D: TRBD2; size: .; V: TRBV10-2; J: TRBJ2-2; DNA: TGCGCCAGCACCTGGACTAGCGGGGGGGCCGTATCCGGGGAGCTGTTTTTT; CDR3: CASTWTSGGAVSGELFF
D: TRBD2; size: .; V: TRBV4-2; J: TRBJ2-7; DNA: TGTGCCAGCAGCCCCCGGGCTAGCGGGGGGCCCATCTACGAGCAGTACTTC; CDR3: CASSPRASGGPIYEQYF
D: .; size: .; V: TRBV7-9; J: TRBJ2-3; DNA: TGTGCCAGCAGGAAGAGGACAGATACGCAGTATTTT; CDR3: CASRKRTDTQYF
D: .; size: .; V: TRBV10-2; J: TRBJ1-2; DNA: TGCGCCAGCAGACCCCCAGGGGTGAACTATGGCTACACCTTC; CDR3: CASRPPGVNYGYTF
D: TRBD1; size: .; V: TRBV11-1; J: TRBJ2-7; DNA: TGTGCCAGCAGCTTAGTTCAGGGGGCCTACGAGCAGTACTTC; CDR3: CASSLVQGAYEQYF
D: .; size: .; V: TRBV7-9; J: TRBJ2-1; DNA: TGTGCCAGCAGATCAACAGGACCTGTGCCCTACAATGAGCAGTTCTTC; CDR3: CASRSTGPVPYNEQFF
D: .; size: once; V: TRBV5-6; J: TRBJ2-3; DNA: TGTGCCAGCAGCCGCCCGGACCCGGGAACAGATACGCAGTATTTT; CDR3: CASSRPDPGTDTQYF
D: TRBD1; size: once; V: TRBV7-9; J: TRBJ1-2; DNA: TGTGCCAGCAGCTCATCGGACAGGGAAAATGGCTACACCTTC; CDR3: CASSSSDRENGYTF
D: .; size: few; V: TRBV9; J: TRBJ2-1; DNA: TGTGCCAGCAGCCTTCTCGACTCTATCTCCTACAATGAGCAGTTCTTC; CDR3: CASSLLDSISYNEQFF
D: TRBD1; size: .; V: TRBV6-5; J: TRBJ2-2; DNA: TGTGCCAGCAACGTCGGGACAGGGGACACCGGGGAGCTGTTTTTT; CDR3: CASNVGTGDTGELFF
D: TRBD1; size: .; V: TRBV5-6; J: TRBJ2-7; DNA: TGTGCCAGCAGCCTGGGACAGGGGAAAGGCGAGCAGTACTTC; CDR3: CASSLGQGKGEQYF
D: .; size: .; V: TRBV6-5; J: TRBJ1-1; DNA: TGTGCCAGCAGCCGTGACTCGTCTGAAGCTTTCTTT; CDR3: CASSRDSSEAFF
D: .; size: .; V: TRBV19; J: TRBJ1-6; DNA: TGTGCCAGTAACCTCAAAGGCCGGACATCCTCACCCCTCCACTTT; CDR3: CASNLKGRTSSPLHF
D: .; size: .; V: TRBV28; J: TRBJ1-1; DNA: TGTGCCAGCAGTGAACAAGGGGGAACCACTGAAGCTTTCTTT; CDR3: CASSEQGGTTEAFF
D: .; size: .; V: TRBV5-5; J: TRBJ1-2; DNA: TGTGCCAGCAGCTTCGGGACTAACTATGGCTACACCTTC; CDR3: CASSFGTNYGYTF
D: .; size: .; V: TRBV5-1; J: TRBJ2-7; DNA: TGCGCCAGCAGCTTGGAGCAGACAGGATCACCCTACGAGCAGTACTTC; CDR3: CASSLEQTGSPYEQYF
D: TRBD2; size: .; V: TRBV18; J: TRBJ2-1; DNA: TGTGCCAGCTCGCCAAGCGGGGGGACCTACAATGAGCAGTTCTTC; CDR3: CASSPSGGTYNEQFF
D: TRBD1; size: .; V: TRBV11-2; J: TRBJ2-1; DNA: TGTGCCAGCAGCCAAATGCGAGGACAGGGTTACAATGAGCAGTTCTTC; CDR3: CASSQMRGQGYNEQFF